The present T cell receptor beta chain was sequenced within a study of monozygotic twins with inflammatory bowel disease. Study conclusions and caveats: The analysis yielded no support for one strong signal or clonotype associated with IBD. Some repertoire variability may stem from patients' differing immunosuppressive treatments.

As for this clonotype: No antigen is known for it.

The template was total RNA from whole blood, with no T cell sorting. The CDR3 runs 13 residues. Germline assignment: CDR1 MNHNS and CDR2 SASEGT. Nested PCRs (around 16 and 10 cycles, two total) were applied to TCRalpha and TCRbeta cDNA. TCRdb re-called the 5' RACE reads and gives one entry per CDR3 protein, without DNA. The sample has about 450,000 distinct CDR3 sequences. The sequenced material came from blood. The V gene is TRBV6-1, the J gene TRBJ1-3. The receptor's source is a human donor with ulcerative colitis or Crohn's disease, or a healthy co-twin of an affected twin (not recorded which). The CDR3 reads CASSGAEGNTIYF.